This entry features one T cell receptor (beta chain) sequence. What it binds is unknown. An end of the junction differs from the germline gene, which may be a read error. The germline gives CDR1 SGHAT, CDR2 FQNNGV. The CDR3 has 14 residues. A primer matching the constant region was used to make TCR beta cDNA from around 550 ng of total RNA. Three nested multiplex PCR rounds, a slightly modified ARM-PCR, produced the libraries for TCR beta. The study ran its first two PCR rounds for nine to ten cycles each, using TRBV1-TRBV30 forward primers and a C-beta reverse primer. TCRdb re-analysed the multiplex PCR reads in MiXCR, keeping a single row per CDR3 protein. Found here are roughly 80,000 distinct CDR3 sequences, roughly 71% of them singletons; the top ten hold roughly 25%. Scientists recovered RNA and DNA together from around 20-30 mg of unsorted bulk tissue. The sample originates from a study of tumor-infiltrating lymphocytes in primary liver carcinoma.

General study findings and limits: Against blood, tumors held a significantly higher top-250-clone fraction (p = 0.039). Reduced overlap was seen in tumor-adjacent and tumor-blood pairs versus tumor region pairs.

Sample: tumor-adjacent normal liver tissue. This sequence originates from a man aged 40-55 years with primary liver carcinoma and hepatitis B virus infection. V and J are TRBV11-2 and TRBJ2-1; D uncertain. CDR3 residues: CANSLYPLVSDQFF. Written as DNA, the CDR3 is TGTGCCAACAGCTTATACCCCCTAGTTAGTGATCAGTTCTTC.